The sequence of this T cell receptor (beta chain) was determined in a study of radiation and T cells in renal cell carcinoma. This clone rates as medium-sized. Trimming took off 6 bases at V and 7 bases at J, with 19 bases between the two ends. The V gene's germline CDR1 is PRHDT and CDR2 FYEKMQ (reference sequence). The CDR3 totals 15 residues. Treatment denoted: treatment-naive control, cytoreductive nephrectomy. The patient's renal cell carcinoma had clear cell pathology. Using immunoSEQ multiplex PCR, the repertoire was profiled, and TCRdb retains in-frame clones only, with some absent. In the table there are 5,700 or so clones, roughly 72% of which are singletons.

The sample was tumor tissue, taken from a patient whose treatment was nephrectomy without radiotherapy. This chain links TRBV13 with TRBJ2-1; D possibly corresponds to TRBD1 (6 bases). The receptor comes from a human donor with renal cell carcinoma. CDR3 region: CASREQGRGWNEQFF. The CDR3 coding sequence is TGTGCCAGCAGGGAACAGGGTAGGGGCTGGAATGAGCAGTTCTTC.